Presented here are 17 T cell receptor beta chains from one specimen sequenced in a study of HIV-infected children after antiretroviral therapy interruption. A 3' RACE protocol on RNA, with unique molecular identifiers, produced the TCR library. TCRdb ran MiXCR on the 3' RACE reads and lists one entry per CDR3 protein. The sample has more than 75,000 distinct CDR3 sequences, about 6.9% seen once; the top ten hold 0.9% to 1.3%. Treatment indicated: PENTA 11 planned treatment interruption arm or continuous ART arm. The specimen was CD45RA+ CD4+ T cells from PBMCs, pooled from several time points, collected from a donor given antiretroviral therapy, either interrupted or continuous. Sample subset: naive CD4+ CD45RA+ CD45RO- T cells. The receptors originated from a pool of human donors with HIV.

This clonotype turned up a few times. A read error may account for a junction end that differs from germline. This chain links TRBV6-5 with TRBJ1-1; maybe TRBD1 (5 bases). The length of the CDR3 is 13 residues. Germline V gives CDR1 MNHEY, CDR2 SVGAGI. CDR3 loop: CAISDSGAAEAFF. CDR3 DNA sequence: TGTGCCATCAGTGATTCCGGGGCGGCTGAAGCTTTCTTT.

This clonotype was detected ten times or more. The chain carries TRBV4-2 and TRBJ1-6, with 8 bases fitting TRBD1. Germline CDR1 and CDR2: LGHNA and YNFKEQ. The CDR3 extends over 17 amino acids. Trimming removed 1 base from V and 8 bases from J; junction bases left unmatched: 10. The chain's CDR3 is CASSQGEWGQVYSPLHF. In nucleotides, the CDR3 is TGTGCCAGCAGCCAAGGCGAATGGGGACAGGTCTATTCACCCCTCCACTTT.

This clonotype was seen ten or more times. The chain joins TRBV6-2 or TRBV6-3 to TRBJ1-5, with TRBD1 identical over 7 bases. This CDR3 has 13 residues. Germline V CDR1 and CDR2: MNHEY, SVGEGT. V was clipped by 5 bases and J by 7 bases; unmatched bases: 5. CDR3: CASSNRGGQPQHF. The DNA for the CDR3 is TGTGCCAGCAGTAACAGGGGCGGCCAGCCCCAGCATTTT.

This clonotype came up many times. The chain combines TRBV18 with TRBJ2-7; D perhaps matches TRBD2 (6 bases). CDR1 KGHSH and CDR2 LQKENI come from the germline V gene. The CDR3 sequence is 16 residues long. V dropped 6 bases and J dropped 3 bases, with 21 bases sitting between them. This chain's CDR3 is CASSDRKVGGFYEQYF. CDR3 coding DNA: TGTGCCAGCTCGGACCGGAAAGTGGGGGGATTCTACGAGCAGTACTTC.

The chain carries TRBV12-5 and TRBJ1-1; TRBD1 matches 7 bases. V was clipped by 5 bases and J by 3 bases; unmatched bases: 3. Germline loops: CDR1 LGHNT, CDR2 FRNRAP. The CDR3 covers 13 residues. CDR3 sequence (DNA): TGTGCTAGTGGTCAGGGGGTCTACACTGAAGCTTTCTTT. Encoded protein: CASGQGVYTEAFF. The variable domain in full, completed from reference TRBV12-5 and TRBJ1-1, reads DARVTQTPRHKVTEMGQEVTMRCQPILGHNTVFWYRQTMMQGLELLAYFRNRAPLDDSGMPKDRFSAEMPDATLATLKIQPSEPRDSAVYFCASGQGVYTEAFFGQGTRLTVV.

This clonotype was detected many times. The CDR3 protein is CASSRPGTGSNEQFF. CDR3 bases: TGTGCCAGCAGCCGGCCCGGGACAGGGTCTAATGAGCAGTTCTTC. The chain recombines TRBV7-2 with TRBJ2-1, with TRBD1 identical over 9 bases. V trimming: 5 bases; J trimming: 7 bases; junction bases outside the gene matches: 9. CDR1 is SGHTA, CDR2 FQGNSA, per germline. This CDR3 spans 15 amino acids.

This clonotype was detected only a few times. This chain connects TRBV5-6 to TRBJ1-3; possible D gene TRBD1, 6 bases. Germline CDR1 reads SGHDT; CDR2 reads YYEEEE. The CDR3 totals 16 residues. V lost 3 bases and J 0 bases, leaving 13 bases between the germline ends. DNA for the CDR3: TGTGCCAGCAGCTCCGGACAGTTGGGCTCTGGAAACACCATATATTTT. It translates to CASSSGQLGSGNTIYF.

This clonotype was recorded many times. The rearrangement joins TRBV15 to TRBJ1-4, with TRBD1 identical over 8 bases. V shed 1 base, J shed 7 bases, and the junction held 5 bases outside the gene matches. CDR3 length: 15 residues. CDR1 and CDR2 (germline): LNHNV, YYDKDF (reference sequence). The CDR3 coding sequence is TGTGCCACCAGCAGAGGACAGGGGAACTTTGAAAAACTGTTTTTT. It is translated as CATSRGQGNFEKLFF.

This clonotype came up many times. The chain carries TRBV2 and TRBJ2-7; 7 bases agree with TRBD2. This CDR3 comprises 12 residues. V gave up 6 bases and J gave up 10 bases; unmatched junction bases: 9. CDR1 and CDR2 (germline): SNHLY, FYNNEI. CDR3 coding DNA: TGTGCCAGCAGAGAGAGGGGAGGGAGACAGTACTTC. Translated: CASRERGGRQYF.

This clonotype was counted at least ten times. The J gene is TRBJ1-3, the V gene TRBV10-3; no firm D call. The CDR3 has 11 amino acids. Germline CDR1 reads ENHRY; CDR2 reads SYGVKD. Trimming took off 10 bases at V and 3 bases at J, with 7 bases between the two ends. CDR3 in amino acids: CATHFGNTIYF. The DNA of the CDR3 is TGTGCCACCCACTTTGGAAACACCATATATTTT.

Ten or more counts support this clonotype. The DNA of the CDR3 is TGCGCCAGCAGCTTCGCTCCGGGACTAGCGGGCAACACAGATACGCAGTATTTT. As protein: CASSFAPGLAGNTDTQYF. The chain is built from TRBV5-1 and TRBJ2-3, with 12 bases lining up with TRBD2. The CDR3 has 18 residues. V was pared by 2 bases and J by 2 bases, with 9 bases of the junction left unmatched. CDR1 is SGHRS and CDR2 is YFSETQ in the germline V gene.

This chain uses TRBV2 with TRBJ2-1, with TRBD1 matching over 9 bases. Germline CDR1 SNHLY, CDR2 FYNNEI. After removal of 10 bases from V and 10 bases from J, the junction contained 20 bases not matched to a gene. The CDR3 contains 16 residues. CDR3 region: CATRLTGTGRVGEQFF. CDR3 sequence (DNA): TGTGCCACTCGCCTAACCGGGACAGGGCGGGTGGGAGAGCAGTTCTTC.

This clonotype was seen at least ten times. The V gene is TRBV2, the J gene TRBJ2-2; D is perhaps TRBD2 (5 bases). The CDR3 runs to 15 residues. Germline V gene lookup returns CDR1 SNHLY and CDR2 FYNNEI. V lost 9 bases and J lost 0, with 14 bases in between. The CDR3 bases are TGTGCCAGTCGGGGAAGGACTTCGAACACCGGGGAGCTGTTTTTT. Its protein is CASRGRTSNTGELFF.

The table lists this clonotype with many counts. The chain recombines TRBV23-1 with TRBJ2-1; D is possibly TRBD1 (6 bases). TRBV23-1 is known as an ORF, though its function is uncertain. There are 15 residues in the CDR3. The V gene lost 3 bases and the J gene lost 3 bases, with 12 bases spanning the gap. The CDR3 loop is CASSHGTTLYNEQFF. DNA for the CDR3: TGCGCCAGCAGTCACGGGACAACCCTCTACAATGAGCAGTTCTTC.

This clonotype appeared many times. The chain carries TRBV5-1 and TRBJ1-2; TRBD1 agrees at 8 bases. The germline V gene has CDR1 SGHRS and CDR2 YFSETQ. J lost 4 bases, V lost 4 bases, and 3 bases had no gene match. The CDR3 sequence is 13 residues long. CDR3 in DNA: TGCGCCAGCAGCGCCGACAGGGGCTATGGCTACACCTTC. Encoded protein: CASSADRGYGYTF.

This clonotype has ten or more counts. The chain carries TRBV6-5 and TRBJ2-1; no reliable D call. The V and J ends lost 7 bases and 8 bases respectively, with 18 bases between them. The germline CDR1 and CDR2 sequences are MNHEY and SVGAGI. The CDR3 has 14 residues. CDR3 amino acids: CASTGKSTGDEQFF. CDR3 nucleotide sequence: TGTGCCAGCACTGGAAAGTCGACGGGCGATGAGCAGTTCTTC.

This clonotype was detected many times. The chain couples TRBV4-1 to TRBJ2-3, with 8 nucleotides matching TRBD2. Per the germline V gene, CDR1 is MGHRA and CDR2 is YSYEKL. With V trimmed by 3 bases and J by 6 bases, 5 bases remained unmatched. The CDR3 sequence is 14 residues long. CDR3 loop: CASSQAGGEDTQYF. DNA for the CDR3: TGCGCCAGCAGCCAGGCGGGAGGTGAGGATACGCAGTATTTT.